The 26 T cell receptor beta chains listed next were all sequenced from one sample in a study of cytomegalovirus exposure and HLA in healthy donors. PCR used 60 Vbeta primers and 13 Jbeta primers. The assay was immunoSEQ multiplex PCR, and TCRdb's table has in-frame clones only and misses some. Its listing shows about 130,000 clones. Material for sequencing was PBMCs. Source of these receptors: a man aged 25-45 years in good health and CMV-seronegative.

This chain uses TRBV10-3 with TRBJ2-1, with 7 positions matching TRBD2. The junction had 8 bases not matched to a gene; V was cut back by 4 bases and J by 2 bases. This CDR3 has 16 amino acids. CDR1 and CDR2 (germline): ENHRY, SYGVKD. CDR3 sequence (DNA): TGTGCCATCAGTGGGGGGGGTCCTCCTCCCTACAATGAGCAGTTCTTC. It encodes CAISGGGPPPYNEQFF.

This chain uses TRBV7-9 with TRBJ1-2; 7 nucleotides match TRBD1. The CDR3 covers 13 residues. With V trimmed by 7 bases and J by 7 bases, 9 bases remained unmatched. Germline assignment: CDR1 SEHNR and CDR2 FQNEAQ (reference sequence). The CDR3 DNA is TGTGCCAGCACCGAACAGGGGAACGGTGGCTACACCTTC. Translation gives CASTEQGNGGYTF.

This chain connects TRBV7-3 to TRBJ2-1; 9 bases are a match to TRBD2. The CDR3 is 15 amino acids. CDR1 SGHTA and CDR2 FQGTGA come from the germline V gene. Losses at the gene ends were 5 bases for V and 3 bases for J; bases not matched to a gene: 5. The CDR3 DNA reads TGTGCCAGCAGCGCGACTAGCGGTGGCTACAATGAGCAGTTCTTC. Translation: CASSATSGGYNEQFF.

The genes are TRBV4-2 and TRBJ2-6; a weak D match, TRBD2 (7 bases). The CDR3 runs to 18 residues. Trimming pared 2 bases from V and 1 base from J, leaving 15 bases between. Germline values: CDR1 LGHNA, CDR2 YNFKEQ. The CDR3 DNA sequence: TGTGCCAGCAGCCAAAATGTCGGGGGGCCTTCTGGGGCCAACGTCCTGACTTTC. Its translation: CASSQNVGGPSGANVLTF.

The chain joins TRBV6-4 to TRBJ2-5; D unresolved. There are 8 residues in the CDR3. Germline CDR1 is MRHNA and CDR2 is SNTAGT. V shed 10 bases and J shed 13 bases, with 10 bases lying between them. CDR3 coding DNA: TGTGCCATGAGTAGTTGGTACTTC. Amino acids: CAMSSWYF.

This sequence joins TRBV4-1 and TRBJ1-5, with 9 positions matching TRBD1. There are 15 residues in the CDR3. J was trimmed by 5 bases and V by 1 base; bases with no gene match: 3. Germline CDR1 is MGHRA and CDR2 is YSYEKL. CDR3 protein: CASSQGTGVDQPQHF. The CDR3 DNA reads as TGCGCCAGCAGCCAAGGGACAGGGGTGGATCAGCCCCAGCATTTT.

The J gene is TRBJ2-1, the V gene TRBV5-1, with a possible D match to TRBD1 (7 bases). CDR3 size: 13 residues. CDR1 is SGHRS, CDR2 YFSETQ, per germline. V shed 6 bases and J shed 7 bases, with 14 bases lying between them. CDR3 DNA sequence: TGCGCCAGCAAGGAGGGGGCGCTGAATGAGCAGTTCTTC. This encodes CASKEGALNEQFF.

As to this clone: The same CDR3 is also encoded by other DNA sequences in this sample. The chain joins TRBV10-3 to TRBJ2-3, with 14 bases lining up with TRBD2. The CDR3 covers 15 residues. V lost 6 bases and J lost 3; bases outside the gene matches: 2. Germline assignment: CDR1 ENHRY and CDR2 SYGVKD. CDR3 in amino acids: CAIRGTSGSTDTQYF. The CDR3 bases are TGTGCCATCAGGGGGACTAGCGGGAGTACAGATACGCAGTATTTT.

The rearrangement joins TRBV23-1 to TRBJ1-2; D unresolved. TRBV23-1 counts as an open reading frame of uncertain function. The CDR3 contains 12 residues. V dropped 0 bases and J dropped 8 bases, with 7 bases sitting between them. Here the CDR3 DNA reads TGCGCCAGCAGTCAATCTGAGGAGGGCTACACCTTC. Residues: CASSQSEEGYTF.

V usage is TRBV30 and J usage is TRBJ2-1; 9 positions match TRBD1. Germline CDR1 and CDR2: GTSNPN and SVGIG (reference sequence). This CDR3 spans 15 amino acids. V was clipped by 1 base and J by 8 bases; unmatched bases: 9. The CDR3 reads CAWSGIGTGSHEQFF. CDR3 nucleotides: TGTGCCTGGAGTGGGATCGGGACAGGGTCCCATGAGCAGTTCTTC.

The rearrangement uses TRBV18 and TRBJ1-4; 8 nucleotides agree with TRBD1. Germline values: CDR1 KGHSH, CDR2 LQKENI. V lost 3 bases, J lost 7 bases, and 1 base stayed unmatched. The CDR3 length is 13 residues. CDR3 coding DNA: TGTGCCAGCTCACCCGGGACAGGTGAAAAACTGTTTTTT. Amino acid sequence: CASSPGTGEKLFF.

The chain carries TRBV29-1 and TRBJ2-4; D perhaps matches TRBD2 (5 bases). V was pared by 4 bases and J by 1 base, with 8 bases between. CDR1 and CDR2 from the germline V gene are SQVTM and ANQGSEA. The length of the CDR3 is 13 residues. The CDR3 here is CSVGGLAKNIQYF. In DNA form, the CDR3 reads TGCAGCGTTGGAGGGCTCGCCAAAAACATTCAGTACTTC.

The V call is TRBV27, the J call TRBJ2-1; perhaps TRBD1 as D (6 bases). The CDR3 length is 13 residues. Germline V gene lookup returns CDR1 MNHEY and CDR2 SMNVEV (reference sequence). The V end was cut by 5 bases, the J end by 10 bases, with 15 bases between. The CDR3 is CASSLRGGQEQFF. The DNA for the CDR3 is TGTGCCAGCAGTCTTCGAGGGGGACAAGAGCAGTTCTTC.

The V gene is TRBV7-9, the J gene TRBJ1-4; the match to TRBD1 covers 8 bases. From germline, CDR1 is SEHNR and CDR2 FQNEAQ (reference sequence). V dropped 6 bases and J dropped 0; count of bases not matched to a gene: 3. The CDR3 is made up of 15 amino acids. The CDR3 DNA reads TGTGCCAGCAGAAGGGACAGGACAACTAATGAAAAACTGTTTTTT. This gives the protein CASRRDRTTNEKLFF.

The genes are TRBV4-1 and TRBJ2-5; D gene ambiguous. This CDR3 region has 12 residues. Germline-derived CDR1 and CDR2 are MGHRA and YSYEKL. The V end lost 0 bases, the J end lost 7 bases, and 6 bases lay between the germline ends. The CDR3 protein is CASSQDWATQYF. CDR3 sequence (DNA): TGCGCCAGCAGCCAAGATTGGGCGACCCAGTACTTC.

The chain has TRBV10-2 and TRBJ2-7; maybe TRBD1 (5 bases). CDR1 and CDR2 (germline): WSHSY, SAAADI. Trimming removed 2 bases at V and 2 bases at J, with 10 bases between. This CDR3 region has 14 residues. For the CDR3, the DNA is TGCGCCAGCAGTGAGAACAGGCGGCCCTACGAGCAGTACTTC. As protein: CASSENRRPYEQYF.

This chain connects TRBV7-8 to TRBJ1-1, with D perhaps TRBD1 (5 bases). V was clipped by 3 bases and J by 6 bases, with 11 bases between them. The germline V gene encodes CDR1 SGHVS and CDR2 FQNEAQ. The CDR3 has 13 residues. The CDR3 nucleotides are TGTGCCAGCAGCTTGATCCAGGGCCCTGAAGCTTTCTTT. Amino acid sequence: CASSLIQGPEAFF.

The chain joins TRBV5-1 to TRBJ2-3; 10 nucleotides align to TRBD1. Germline lookup yields CDR1 SGHRS and CDR2 YFSETQ. CDR3 length: 20 amino acids. Trimming removed 4 bases from V and 0 bases from J; junction bases left unmatched: 17. The CDR3 sequence: CASSARTGGSSGKSTDTQYF. The CDR3 DNA is TGCGCCAGCAGCGCCAGGACAGGGGGATCCAGCGGGAAGAGCACAGATACGCAGTATTTT.

This chain connects TRBV28 to TRBJ1-1; a possible D gene is TRBD1 (5 bases). The V and J ends lost 4 bases and 4 bases respectively, with 13 bases between them. This CDR3 region has 14 residues. The V gene's germline CDR1 is MDHEN and CDR2 SYDVKM. CDR3 in amino acids: CASSSPGGSTEAFF. The CDR3, as DNA: TGTGCCAGCAGTTCCCCTGGGGGGAGCACTGAAGCTTTCTTT.

The V gene is TRBV5-1, the J gene TRBJ2-7, with TRBD2 matching 8 bases. Trimming at V came to 0 bases and at J to 5 bases, leaving 4 bases not matched to a gene. CDR1 is SGHRS, CDR2 YFSETQ, per germline. This CDR3 spans 14 amino acids. The CDR3 DNA reads as TGCGCCAGCAGCTTGGGGACTAGCTTTGACGAGCAGTACTTC. This codes for CASSLGTSFDEQYF.

J is TRBJ2-5 and V is TRBV14; possibly TRBD2 for D (5 bases). The J call is doubtful: the DNA matches TRBJ2-7 better. Germline lookup yields CDR1 SGHDN and CDR2 FVKESK. CDR3 length equals 14 residues. Here the CDR3 DNA reads TGTGCCAGCAGCCCCGGGATTCCGGCCTACGAGCAGTACTTC. Its translation is CASSPGIPAYEQYF.

This chain connects TRBV28 to TRBJ2-3, with 8 bases matching TRBD1. Germline CDR1 is MDHEN and CDR2 is SYDVKM. The junction had 13 bases not matched to a gene; V was cut back by 6 bases and J by 2 bases. The CDR3 covers 17 residues. The CDR3 DNA is TGTGCCAGCAGCCACCTCGGACAGGGAGTAAACACAGATACGCAGTATTTT. Protein: CASSHLGQGVNTDTQYF. Together with reference TRBV28 and TRBJ2-3, the CDR3 gives the full variable domain: DVKVTQSSRYLVKRTGEKVFLECVQDMDHENMFWYRQDPGLGLRLIYFSYDVKMKEKGDIPEGYSVSREKKERFSLILESASTNQTSMYLCASSHLGQGVNTDTQYFGPGTRLTVL.

The chain carries TRBV7-2 and TRBJ2-7; 9 nucleotides line up with TRBD2. J was trimmed by 3 bases and V by 5 bases; bases with no gene match: 11. CDR3 length: 16 amino acids. Germline V lookup: CDR1 SGHTA, CDR2 FQGNSA. The CDR3 coding sequence is TGTGCCAGCAGCCCGCCTGGCCTAGCGGGGTTCTACGAGCAGTACTTC. Translation gives CASSPPGLAGFYEQYF. Full variable domain (missing parts from reference TRBV7-2 and TRBJ2-7): GAGVSQSPSNKVTEKGKDVELRCDPISGHTALYWYRQSLGQGLEFLIYFQGNSAPDKSGLPSDRFSAERTGGSVSTLTIQRTQQEDSAVYLCASSPPGLAGFYEQYFGPGTRLTVT.

The chain recombines TRBV4-3 with TRBJ2-1; the D gene is possibly TRBD1 (5 bases). The ends were cut back, 0 bases at V and 3 bases at J, with 9 bases in the middle. Germline assignment: CDR1 LGHNA and CDR2 YSLEER. The length of the CDR3 is 15 residues. Here the CDR3 DNA reads TGCGCCAGCAGCCAAGACAGGGCTAACTACAATGAGCAGTTCTTC. It yields the protein CASSQDRANYNEQFF.

The chain links TRBV4-1 to TRBJ1-1; D is ambiguous. The CDR3 consists of 19 residues. Germline lookup yields CDR1 MGHRA and CDR2 YSYEKL. V was pared by 1 base and J by 6 bases, with 27 bases between. As DNA, the CDR3 is TGCGCCAGCAGCCAAGCCCGCCTCCGTTTAAGCTCTCCGCGGGCTGAAGCTTTCTTT. Translated: CASSQARLRLSSPRAEAFF.

The rearrangement joins TRBV6-1 to TRBJ2-5; weak D call: TRBD2 (6 bases). The germline V and J ends were trimmed by 1 base and 4 bases, with 13 bases remaining between them. The CDR3 loop spans 15 amino acids. Germline loops: CDR1 MNHNS, CDR2 SASEGT. CDR3 DNA sequence: TGTGCCAGCAGTGAAGACGGGGGATCGGCAGAGACCCAGTACTTC. It translates to CASSEDGGSAETQYF.